This T cell receptor (beta chain) is from a study of CD8 T cells in Susac syndrome. When the RNA was reverse transcribed, random hexamers were used with an input of roughly 0.45 to 1 ug. Coverage of TCR beta CDR3 amplification by immunoSEQ multiplex PCR extended to 54 Vbeta and 13 Jbeta. MiXCR was run by TCRdb on the immunoSEQ multiplex PCR reads, yielding one entry per CDR3 protein. The sample shows hundreds of thousands of distinct CDR3 sequences, 93% of them seen only once. The CDR3 is 16 amino acids. Trimming stripped 0 bases from V and 1 base from J, with 13 bases between. Germline CDR1 and CDR2: SGHNT and YYREEE (reference sequence).

Sample: CD4+ T cells from PBMCs. This receptor was obtained from a human donor with multiple sclerosis. The chain couples TRBV5-4 to TRBJ2-5, with D perhaps matching TRBD1 (6 bases). The CDR3 region is CASSLAGQSTQETQYF. In DNA, the CDR3 is TGTGCCAGCAGCTTGGCGGGACAAAGTACCCAAGAGACCCAGTACTTC.